The 5 T cell receptor beta chains given below trace back to one sample, sequenced in a study of T cells in narcolepsy. Clones were read by immunoSEQ multiplex PCR, and TCRdb kept only the in-frame ones, dropping some. Of 27,000 or so clones in the sample, around 87% are singletons; the top ten hold roughly 1%. Sample: memory (CD45RA-) CD4+ T cells from blood. These receptors were taken from a human donor in good health.

The V call is TRBV11-2, the J call TRBJ2-6; tentatively, D is TRBD1 (6 bases). The CDR3 consists of 16 residues. Germline V lookup: CDR1 SGHAT, CDR2 FQNNGV. V was clipped by 3 bases and J by 6 bases, with 15 bases between them. The CDR3 DNA follows: TGTGCCAGCAGCTTGACAGGAGCCGGAGTGGCCAACGTCCTGACTTTC. As protein: CASSLTGAGVANVLTF.

The chain's CDR3 is CASSIRSSRQPQHF. CDR3 sequence (DNA): TGTGCCAGTAGTATAAGAAGCTCCCGTCAGCCCCAGCATTTT. The V gene is TRBV19, the J gene TRBJ1-5, with D unclear. Germline lookup yields CDR1 LNHDA and CDR2 SQIVND (reference sequence). Trimming left V 2 bases short and J 6 bases short, with 11 bases between. This CDR3 has 14 residues.

The gene calls are TRBV10-3 and TRBJ2-2, with 11 bases aligning to TRBD2. Germline trimming cut 4 bases from V and 3 bases from J; bases unmatched to any gene: 13. There are 19 residues in the CDR3. Germline V gene data show CDR1 as ENHRY and CDR2 as SYGVKD. CDR3 sequence: CAISASAGLAETHTGELFF. In DNA, the CDR3 is TGTGCCATCAGTGCCTCCGCGGGACTAGCGGAAACTCACACCGGGGAGCTGTTTTTT.

The rearrangement joins TRBV21-1 to TRBJ2-5. Gene TRBJ2-7 matches the end of the DNA better, so the J call may be wrong. TRBV21-1 has pseudogene status. CDR3 length: 14 residues. The CDR3 sequence is CASSKVSGTLEQYF. Written as DNA, the CDR3 is TGTGCCAGCAGCAAAGTATCCGGCACCCTCGAGCAGTACTTC.

The V call is TRBV5-5, the J call TRBJ2-7; 14 bases line up with TRBD2. V lost 4 bases to trimming and J lost 3 bases; unmatched junction nucleotides: 9. There are 17 residues in the CDR3. Germline-derived CDR1 and CDR2 are SGHKS and YYEKEE (reference sequence). CDR3 amino acids: CASSVTSGRDSLYEQYF. DNA for the CDR3: TGTGCCAGCAGCGTGACTAGCGGGAGGGACTCCCTCTACGAGCAGTACTTC.